This T cell receptor (beta chain) was recovered during a study of shared clonotypes between healthy human individuals. About the research overall: Donor composition was a couple of women and a few men, aged 18 to 49. Per donor, CD8 memory used one plate, CD8 naive used two, CD4 memory used three and CD4 naive used three.

CDR3 length: 13 residues. Germline V gives CDR1 SGHAT, CDR2 FQNNGV. Trimming removed 3 bases at V and 5 bases at J, with 8 bases between. Points from the study as a whole: Shared clonotypes across all four donors exceeded non-shared ones in generation probability.

Turning to this clone: Its antigen is not identified. Distinct nucleotide sequences in the sample also encode this CDR3.

Partitioning of CD4+ cells yielded a CD45RA+ naive subset and a CD45RA-negative memory subset. Clones were read by immunoSEQ multiplex PCR, and TCRdb kept only the in-frame ones, dropping some. The data hold hundreds of thousands of clones, with around 73% observed a single time. The clonotype was recovered from a woman in her 30s in good health. The V gene is TRBV11-2, the J gene TRBJ1-5; D unclear. The sequencing input was memory CD4+ T cells sorted from blood. The subset was: CD45RA-negative fraction. In DNA, the CDR3 is TGTGCCAGCAGCTTTAGGGAGGATCAGCCCCAGCATTTT. It encodes CASSFREDQPQHF.